This T cell receptor beta chain emerged from a study of T cells in Graves' hyperthyroidism and ophthalmopathy. Study-wide findings and caveats: The blood repertoire included most of the expanded thyroid clonotypes above 0.001.

The germline CDR1 and CDR2 sequences are MNHEY and SVGEGT. V dropped 5 bases and J dropped 6 bases, with 13 bases sitting between them. The CDR3 has 14 amino acids. Researchers took RNA transcripts and amplified the TCR beta CDR3 regions from them. HTBI primers drove first-round RT-PCR of the TCR CDR3. TCRdb used MiXCR to reprocess the multiplex PCR reads, holding one entry per CDR3 protein. The table includes approximately 28,000 distinct CDR3 sequences, under 55% detected once. Over 18 months, lack of ophthalmopathy progression marked Graves' hyperthyroidism as stable. As concerns this clonotype: Its antigen remains unknown.

Sample: blood. The TCR comes from a woman under 40 with Graves' hyperthyroidism. The V gene is TRBV6-2 or TRBV6-3, the J gene TRBJ2-2, with a tentative D call TRBD1 (6 bases). The CDR3: CASSPDSHPGELFF. DNA for the CDR3: TGTGCCAGCAGTCCGGACAGTCACCCCGGGGAGCTGTTTTTT.